A single sample is the source of the 7 T cell receptor beta chains below, sequenced in a study of blood T cell repertoires in COVID-19. Clones were read by immunoSEQ multiplex PCR, and TCRdb kept only the in-frame ones, dropping some. Of about 150,000 clones listed, approximately 90% are singletons. The sequencing input was peripheral blood. The source of these receptors is a man aged 50-60 years with acute or convalescent COVID-19.

V usage is TRBV18 and J usage is TRBJ2-7, with a weak D call TRBD2 (6 bases). The CDR3 loop spans 15 amino acids. Germline V gene sequence: CDR1 KGHSH, CDR2 LQKENI. V was clipped by 6 bases and J by 3 bases, with 18 bases between them. This chain's CDR3 is CASSRGNGGLYEQYF. The CDR3, as DNA: TGTGCCAGCTCCCGTGGAAATGGGGGACTCTACGAGCAGTACTTC. Supplemented by reference TRBV18 and TRBJ2-7, the full variable domain reads NAGVMQNPRHLVRRRGQEARLRCSPMKGHSHVYWYRQLPEEGLKFMVYLQKENIIDESGMPKERFSAEFPKEGPSILRIQQVVRGDSAAYFCASSRGNGGLYEQYFGPGTRLTVT.

The V gene is TRBV7-9, the J gene TRBJ2-5; possibly TRBD1 for D (6 bases). Looked up from germline, CDR1 is SEHNR and CDR2 is FQNEAQ (reference sequence). The CDR3 contains 16 residues. V was trimmed by 5 bases and J by 4 bases, leaving 20 bases between them. The CDR3 sequence: CASSPRPGERRETQYF. The DNA for the CDR3 is TGTGCCAGCAGCCCCCGACCAGGGGAACGACGAGAGACCCAGTACTTC.

This chain joins TRBV19 and TRBJ2-1; 11 bases are a match to TRBD2. The CDR3 length is 15 residues. Germline-derived CDR1 and CDR2 are LNHDA and SQIVND (reference sequence). Losses at the gene ends were 7 bases for V and 0 bases for J; bases not matched to a gene: 2. The chain's CDR3 is CASTGTSGSYNEQFF. CDR3 nucleotide sequence: TGTGCCAGTACCGGGACTAGCGGCTCCTACAATGAGCAGTTCTTC.

The CDR3 region has the DNA TGTGCCAGCAGTTTATACGTCGGTAGCAATCAGCCCCAGCATTTT. Its protein product is CASSLYVGSNQPQHF. The chain joins TRBV27 to TRBJ1-5; D is uncertain. V lost 1 base and J lost 0, with 7 bases in between. Germline CDR1 MNHEY, CDR2 SMNVEV (reference sequence). The CDR3 has 15 amino acids.

V usage is TRBV9 and J usage is TRBJ1-4, with 7 nucleotides matching TRBD1. CDR3 length: 15 residues. Germline-derived CDR1 and CDR2 are SGDLS and YYNGEE. With 0 bases clipped from V and 5 bases from J, the junction kept 4 bases outside the gene matches. CDR3 loop: CASSVEGQTNEKLFF. The CDR3 nucleotides are TGTGCCAGCAGCGTAGAGGGACAGACAAATGAAAAACTGTTTTTT.

The chain employs TRBV19 and TRBJ2-5; TRBD2 might be the D (7 bases). V was pared by 7 bases and J by 5 bases, with 20 bases between. The CDR3 covers 15 residues. CDR1 is LNHDA, CDR2 SQIVND, per germline (reference sequence). Here the CDR3 reads CASKLEGGPWETQYF. The CDR3 region has the DNA TGTGCCAGTAAATTGGAGGGGGGGCCGTGGGAGACCCAGTACTTC. The complete variable domain, with remaining parts taken from reference TRBV19 and TRBJ2-5, reads DGGITQSPKYLFRKEGQNVTLSCEQNLNHDAMYWYRQDPGQGLRLIYYSQIVNDFQKGDIAEGYSVSREKKESFPLTVTSAQKNPTAFYLCASKLEGGPWETQYFGPGTRLLVL.

V gene TRBV7-3 combines with J gene TRBJ2-2; 13 bases line up with TRBD2. V lost 5 bases and J lost 1; bases outside the gene matches: 1. The germline V gene has CDR1 SGHTA and CDR2 FQGTGA. The CDR3 runs to 16 residues. Here the CDR3 reads CASSRLAGGNTGELFF. CDR3 nucleotide sequence: TGTGCCAGCAGCCGACTAGCGGGAGGGAACACCGGGGAGCTGTTTTTT.